This T cell receptor beta chain was sequenced during a study of tumor-infiltrating lymphocytes in primary liver carcinoma (dated by TCRdb to between 2016 and 2019). With regard to the full study: Between late 2015 and March 2016, roughly five patients in China with histopathologically diagnosed primary liver carcinoma had surgical resection. Of the five patients (three men and two women, aged 30 to 69 years), four had hepatocellular carcinoma and one had combined HCC and intrahepatic cholangiocarcinoma. The tumors of the five patients were staged as T1-T3 N0M0, with maximum diameters ranging from 4.2 to 10 cm. Each sample produced about 3.5 to 8 million productive TCRbeta reads, and read depth showed no significant difference between tissue types. The study combined TCRbeta repertoire sequencing, expression microarrays and whole-exome sequencing across five regions of each liver tumor, with adjacent normal tissue and blood. A total of 35 specimens from 5 patients underwent TCRbeta repertoire sequencing, comprising 25 or so tumor regions, 5 adjacent noncancerous liver tissues and 5 peripheral blood samples. Reproducibility between technical replicate repertoires was high, with correlation coefficients above 0.95 and mean shared-clone rates roughly 0.91.

General findings and caveats noted by the study authors: Since the samples were bulk and unsorted, there was no way to compare CD4+ and CD8+ T cell repertoires. A significantly larger repertoire fraction was made up by the top 250 clones in tumors than in blood (p = 0.039). Because sequencing covered only the TCR beta chain and unpaired alpha chains were not captured, true repertoire diversity is likely underestimated. Only 4 or 5 patients were included in the study, and the authors note that the findings should be validated in a larger study. Consistent with antigen-driven expansion, pairs of tumor regions showed higher repertoire overlap (mean about 36%) than either tumor-adjacent pairs (approximately 17%) or tumor-blood pairs (around 15%).

Using a constant-region primer and ProtoScript II reverse transcriptase, TCRbeta-specific cDNA was reverse-transcribed from 450 to 650 ng total RNA. Construction of the TCRbeta libraries relied on three nested rounds of multiplex PCR, following a slightly modified ARM-PCR procedure. The first two PCR rounds used multiplex TRBV1-TRBV30 forward primers with a Cbeta reverse primer, each for 10 cycles. Sample barcodes and Illumina adapters were added in a final 25-cycle PCR using Deep VentR polymerase. Before sequencing, amplicons of 200-500 bp were gel-purified using a QIAquick gel extraction kit. An Illumina HiSeq 2500 was used to sequence the TCRbeta amplicons with 250-bp paired-end reads. The published analysis was carried out like this. Trimmomatic v0.33 was used to quality-trim the reads, and FLASH v1.2.11 was used to merge paired reads so that full CDR3 sequences could be recovered. V, D and J germline segments were assigned to the rearranged TCRbeta sequences using MiGEC v1.2.1b. Clonotype statistics and Shannon-Wiener diversity indices were computed with VDJtools v1.0.0. To reduce sampling bias, subsequent analyses other than the diversity analysis used only the 250 most abundant clonotypes in each sample. TCRdb reprocessing: public reads trimmed at Q25 with fastp, clones called with MiXCR, in-frame beta chains kept. A single entry per CDR3 protein holds the most common genes and DNA from its merged rows. Clone size and V and J calls follow TCRdb, not the original study. In all, the sample holds fewer than 400,000 distinct CDR3 sequences, and approximately 60% of those were seen once. The ten largest clones add up to more than 8.5% of the sample.

The CDR3 starts with the cysteine, ends with the phenylalanine, and has 16 residues. Only the CDR3 region is kept as DNA, spanning 48 bases read in frame from base 1. Looking up the germline V gene yields CDR1 SGHAT and CDR2 FQNNGV. From V the trimming removes 1 base and from J it removes 9 bases, while the gene matches leave 5 bases of the junction unaccounted for. This clonotype was recorded many times. The clone's antigen remains unknown. Qualities for individual bases were not recorded, and no much larger clone is one base off. Blood RNA was extracted from unsorted whole blood using TRIzol reagent, and germline DNA was obtained with the DNeasy Blood & Tissue kit. At the time of sampling, the patients were treatment-naive and had chronic HBV infection. Around 4 milliliters of peripheral blood were collected into K2EDTA tubes before surgery.

Sequenced material: peripheral blood. The sequence links TRBV11-2 to TRBJ2-1; 14 bases in the junction line up with TRBD2. This clonotype was obtained from a man aged 35 to 55 with primary liver carcinoma and hepatitis B virus infection. For the CDR3, the sequence is CASSLVGTSGSTEQFF. The base sequence is TGTGCCAGCAGCTTAGTCGGGACTAGCGGGAGCACTGAGCAGTTCTTC.